This T cell receptor beta chain derives from a study of blood T cell repertoires in COVID-19. On the study more broadly: Collection of acute and convalescent COVID-19 samples took place in the United States, Italy and Spain. T cells, B-cell-depleted T cells, or PBMCs supplied cDNA or gDNA.

This CDR3 comprises 14 residues. V dropped 8 bases and J dropped 4 bases, with 17 bases sitting between them. Germline-derived CDR1 and CDR2 are MDHEN and SYDVKM. Enrolment of Seattle patients took place during active infection, and they were followed longitudinally. Sequenced by immunoSEQ multiplex PCR; TCRdb stores in-frame clones only, minus some. The table records approximately 260,000 clones, approximately 89% of them present only once. This clonotype was sampled from an older woman with COVID-19, enrolled during active disease. The V and J genes are TRBV28 and TRBJ1-2; D gene ambiguous. Sequenced material: peripheral blood. The CDR3 is CASSTIRLSYGYTF. The DNA of the CDR3 is TGTGCCAGCTCGACTATCAGGCTCTCCTATGGCTACACCTTC.